One T cell receptor (beta chain) is described in this entry. Its antigen is currently unknown. The CDR3 is made up of 14 amino acids. Trimming took off 4 bases at V and 7 bases at J, with 19 bases between the two ends. Per germline, CDR1 GTSNPN and CDR2 SVGIG (reference sequence). TCRdb ran MiXCR on the 5' RACE reads and lists one entry per CDR3 protein. The sample includes about 210,000 distinct CDR3 sequences, 6% to 8.5% of them seen just once. These data originate in a study of CD8 T cells in ankylosing spondylitis. Study-level points and caveats: Fewer than ten highly homologous variants made up a TCR beta motif, and this motif appeared characteristic of ankylosing spondylitis blood.

Specimen: blood, either unsorted or a sorted T cell fraction (not recorded which). This TCR came from a male donor with ankylosing spondylitis. This chain joins TRBV30 and TRBJ1-2; D ambiguous. CDR3 nucleotides: TGTGCCTGGACCCCCGGGCCGTTGGCGGGTGGCTACACCTTC. It yields the protein CAWTPGPLAGGYTF.